This T cell receptor beta chain came from a study of graft-versus-host responses after intestinal transplantation. The wider study: Isolated intestinal, liver-intestinal, or multivisceral transplants had been given to the recipients. Following induction with anti-thymocyte globulin, all recipients were given tacrolimus and steroids for two to three years. Study findings and constraints: GvH clones appeared in recipient marrow, some first in ileum or blood. Early after transplant, HvG clones declined as circulating GvH clones peaked.

A word on this clone: Its antigen remains unidentified.

TCRdb keeps only in-frame clones here, not all; method: immunoSEQ multiplex PCR. The data show 62,000 or so clones, with around nine tenths seen just once and approximately 1.6% held by the top ten. This CDR3 contains 17 residues. The germline V gene has CDR1 LNHNV and CDR2 YYDKDF (reference sequence). Trimming at V came to 0 bases and at J to 8 bases, leaving 9 bases not matched to a gene. The chain employs TRBV15 and TRBJ2-3, with 12 bases fitting TRBD1. This clonotype was obtained from a human patient who received an intestinal transplant, so some T cells may come from the graft donor. The sample was PBMCs, taken 26 days after transplant. CDR3: CATSRDRGTGGAGTQYF. Here the CDR3 DNA reads TGTGCCACCAGCAGAGATAGGGGGACAGGGGGCGCCGGTACGCAGTATTTT.